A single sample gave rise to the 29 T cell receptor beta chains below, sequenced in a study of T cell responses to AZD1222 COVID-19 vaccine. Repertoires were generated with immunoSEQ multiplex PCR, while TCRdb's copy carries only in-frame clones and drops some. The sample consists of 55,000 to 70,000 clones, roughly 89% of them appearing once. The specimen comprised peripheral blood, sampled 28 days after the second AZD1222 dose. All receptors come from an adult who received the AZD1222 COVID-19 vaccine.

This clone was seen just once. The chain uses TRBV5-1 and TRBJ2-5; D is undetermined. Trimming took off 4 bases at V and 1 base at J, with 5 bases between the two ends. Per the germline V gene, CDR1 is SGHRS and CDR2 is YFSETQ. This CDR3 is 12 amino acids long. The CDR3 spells CASSPSQETQYF. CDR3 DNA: TGCGCCAGCAGCCCCAGCCAAGAGACCCAGTACTTC.

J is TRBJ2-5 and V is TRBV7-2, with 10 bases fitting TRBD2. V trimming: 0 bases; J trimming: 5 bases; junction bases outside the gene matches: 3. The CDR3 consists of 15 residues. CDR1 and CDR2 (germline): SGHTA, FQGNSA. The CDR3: CASSLALTSGETQYF. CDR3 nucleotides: TGTGCCAGCAGCTTAGCGTTGACTAGCGGGGAGACCCAGTACTTC.

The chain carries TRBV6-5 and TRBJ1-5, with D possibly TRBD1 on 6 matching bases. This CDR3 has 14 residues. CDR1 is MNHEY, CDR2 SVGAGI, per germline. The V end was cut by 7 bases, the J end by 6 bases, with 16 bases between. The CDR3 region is CASTIRGGTQPQHF. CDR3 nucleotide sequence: TGTGCCAGCACAATAAGGGGGGGTACTCAGCCCCAGCATTTT.

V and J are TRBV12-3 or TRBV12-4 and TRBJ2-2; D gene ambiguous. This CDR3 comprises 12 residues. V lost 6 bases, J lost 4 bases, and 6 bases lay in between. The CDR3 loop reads CASRITTGELFF. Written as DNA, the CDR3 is TGTGCCAGCAGAATCACCACCGGGGAGCTGTTTTTT.

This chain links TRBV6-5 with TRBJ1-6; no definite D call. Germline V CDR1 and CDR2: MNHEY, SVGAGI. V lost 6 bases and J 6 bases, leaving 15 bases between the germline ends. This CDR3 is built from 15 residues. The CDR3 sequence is CASSRGHQINSPLHF. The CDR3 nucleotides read TGTGCCAGCAGCCGCGGGCACCAGATTAATTCACCCCTCCACTTT.

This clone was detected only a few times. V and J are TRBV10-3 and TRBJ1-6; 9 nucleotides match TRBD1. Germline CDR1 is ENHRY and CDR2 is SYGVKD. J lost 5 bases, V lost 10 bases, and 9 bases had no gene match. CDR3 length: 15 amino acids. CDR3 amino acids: CATRQGDDNNSPLHF. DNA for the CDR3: TGTGCCACCCGACAGGGGGACGATAATAATTCACCCCTCCACTTT.

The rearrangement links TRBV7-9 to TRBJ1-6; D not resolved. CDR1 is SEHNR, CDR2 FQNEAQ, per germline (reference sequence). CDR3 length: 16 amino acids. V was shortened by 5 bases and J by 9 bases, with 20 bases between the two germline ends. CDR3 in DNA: TGTGCCAGCAGCATGCTCGGGCCCTCGGCTAGTTCACCCCTCCACTTT. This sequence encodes CASSMLGPSASSPLHF.

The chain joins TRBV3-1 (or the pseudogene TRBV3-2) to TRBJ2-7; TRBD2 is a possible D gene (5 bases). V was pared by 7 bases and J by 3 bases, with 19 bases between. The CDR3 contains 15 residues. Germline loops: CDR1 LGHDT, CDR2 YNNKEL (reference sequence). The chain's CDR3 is CASIHHRRGNYEQYF. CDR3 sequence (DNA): TGTGCCAGCATCCACCATAGACGGGGAAACTACGAGCAGTACTTC.

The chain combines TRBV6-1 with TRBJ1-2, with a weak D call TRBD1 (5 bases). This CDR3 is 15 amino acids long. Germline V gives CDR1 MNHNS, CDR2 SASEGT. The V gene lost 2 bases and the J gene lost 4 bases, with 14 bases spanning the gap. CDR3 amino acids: CASSESQGVGYGYTF. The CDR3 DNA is TGTGCCAGCAGTGAAAGCCAGGGAGTAGGCTATGGCTACACCTTC.

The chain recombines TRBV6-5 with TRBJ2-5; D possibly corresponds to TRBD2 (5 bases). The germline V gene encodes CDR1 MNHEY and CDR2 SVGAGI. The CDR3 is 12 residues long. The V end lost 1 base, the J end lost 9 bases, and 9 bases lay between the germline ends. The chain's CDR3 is CASSYFRGSQYF. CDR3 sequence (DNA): TGTGCCAGCAGTTACTTCCGGGGATCCCAGTACTTC.

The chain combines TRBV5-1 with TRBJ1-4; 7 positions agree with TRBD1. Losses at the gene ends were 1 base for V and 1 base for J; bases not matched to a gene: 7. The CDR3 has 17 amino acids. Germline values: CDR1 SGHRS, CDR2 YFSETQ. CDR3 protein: CASSLYRGSGTNEKLFF. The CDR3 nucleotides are TGCGCCAGCAGCTTGTACAGGGGAAGCGGAACTAATGAAAAACTGTTTTTT.

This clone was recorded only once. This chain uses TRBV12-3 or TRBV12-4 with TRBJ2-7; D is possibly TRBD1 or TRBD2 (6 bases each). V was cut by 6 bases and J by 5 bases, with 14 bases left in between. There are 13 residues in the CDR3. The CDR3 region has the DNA TGTGCCAGCAGCCTTACAGGGAGGAACGAGCAGTACTTC. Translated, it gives CASSLTGRNEQYF.

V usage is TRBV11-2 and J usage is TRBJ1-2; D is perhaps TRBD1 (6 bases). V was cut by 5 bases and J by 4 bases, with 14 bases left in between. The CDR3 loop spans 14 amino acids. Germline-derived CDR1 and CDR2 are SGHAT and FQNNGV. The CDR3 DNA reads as TGTGCCAGCAGCCCCCGGACAGTCTCCTATGGCTACACCTTC. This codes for CASSPRTVSYGYTF.

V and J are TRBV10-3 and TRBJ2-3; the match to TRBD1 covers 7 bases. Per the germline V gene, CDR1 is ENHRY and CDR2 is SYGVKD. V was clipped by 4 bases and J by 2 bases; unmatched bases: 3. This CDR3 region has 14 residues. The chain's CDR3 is CAISVGTATDTQYF. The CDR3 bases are TGTGCCATCAGTGTTGGGACAGCCACAGATACGCAGTATTTT.

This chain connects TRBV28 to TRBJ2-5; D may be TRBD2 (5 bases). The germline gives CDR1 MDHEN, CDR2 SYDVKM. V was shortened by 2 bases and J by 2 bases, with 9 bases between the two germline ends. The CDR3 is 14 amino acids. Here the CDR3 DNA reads TGTGCCAGCAGTTTAAGGACTCCTCAAGAGACCCAGTACTTC. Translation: CASSLRTPQETQYF.

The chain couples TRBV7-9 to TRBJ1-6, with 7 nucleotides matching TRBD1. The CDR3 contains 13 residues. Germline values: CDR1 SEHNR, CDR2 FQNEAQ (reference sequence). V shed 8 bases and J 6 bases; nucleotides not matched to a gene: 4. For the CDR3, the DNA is TGTGCCAGCTCCCGGGACAGTAATTCACCCCTCCACTTT. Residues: CASSRDSNSPLHF. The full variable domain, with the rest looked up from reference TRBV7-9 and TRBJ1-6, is DTGVSQNPRHKITKRGQNVTFRCDPISEHNRLYWYRQTLGQGPEFLTYFQNEAQLEKSRLLSDRFSAERPKGSFSTLEIQRTEQGDSAMYLCASSRDSNSPLHFGNGTRLTVT.

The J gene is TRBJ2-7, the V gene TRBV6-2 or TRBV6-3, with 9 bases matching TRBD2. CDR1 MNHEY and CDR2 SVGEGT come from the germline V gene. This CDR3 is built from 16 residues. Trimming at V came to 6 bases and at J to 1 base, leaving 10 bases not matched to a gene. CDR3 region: CASSSSRLAVSYEQYF. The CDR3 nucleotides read TGTGCCAGCAGCTCGAGTCGACTAGCGGTATCCTACGAGCAGTACTTC.

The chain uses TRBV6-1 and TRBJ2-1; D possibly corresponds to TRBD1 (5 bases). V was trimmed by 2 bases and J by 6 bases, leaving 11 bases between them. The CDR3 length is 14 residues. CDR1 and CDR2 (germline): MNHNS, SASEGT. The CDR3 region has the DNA TGTGCCAGCAGTGAATACAGGCCCATCAATGAGCAGTTCTTC. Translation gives CASSEYRPINEQFF.

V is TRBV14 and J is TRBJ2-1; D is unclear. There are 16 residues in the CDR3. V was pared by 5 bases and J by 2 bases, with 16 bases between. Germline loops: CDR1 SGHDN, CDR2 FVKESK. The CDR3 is CASSKRGPLPYNEQFF. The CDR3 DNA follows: TGTGCCAGCAGCAAAAGAGGACCACTTCCCTACAATGAGCAGTTCTTC.

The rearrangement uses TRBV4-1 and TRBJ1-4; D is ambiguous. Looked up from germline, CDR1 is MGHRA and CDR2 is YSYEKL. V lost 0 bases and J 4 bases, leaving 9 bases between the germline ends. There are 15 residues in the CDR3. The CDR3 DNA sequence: TGCGCCAGCAGCCAAGAGGGTCTGCTTAATGAAAAACTGTTTTTT. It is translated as CASSQEGLLNEKLFF.

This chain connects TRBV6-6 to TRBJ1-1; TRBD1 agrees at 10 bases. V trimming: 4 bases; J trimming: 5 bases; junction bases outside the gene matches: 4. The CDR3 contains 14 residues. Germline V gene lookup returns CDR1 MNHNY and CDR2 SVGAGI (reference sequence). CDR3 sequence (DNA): TGTGCCAGCAGTTCGGGACAGGGGTTTACTGAAGCTTTCTTT. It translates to CASSSGQGFTEAFF.

CDR3 in DNA: TGTGCCAGCAGCGCCACAGGGGGCTGGGGGGAGCTGTTTTTT. Residues: CASSATGGWGELFF. The gene calls are TRBV7-8 and TRBJ2-2; 9 bases fit TRBD1. From germline, CDR1 is SGHVS and CDR2 FQNEAQ. This CDR3 contains 14 residues. V shed 5 bases and J 8 bases; nucleotides not matched to a gene: 6.

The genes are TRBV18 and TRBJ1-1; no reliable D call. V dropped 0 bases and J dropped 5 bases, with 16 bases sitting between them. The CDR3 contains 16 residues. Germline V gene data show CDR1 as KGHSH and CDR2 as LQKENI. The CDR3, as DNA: TGTGCCAGCTCACCACCTGGCAGGACTTTGAGAACTGAAGCTTTCTTT. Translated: CASSPPGRTLRTEAFF.

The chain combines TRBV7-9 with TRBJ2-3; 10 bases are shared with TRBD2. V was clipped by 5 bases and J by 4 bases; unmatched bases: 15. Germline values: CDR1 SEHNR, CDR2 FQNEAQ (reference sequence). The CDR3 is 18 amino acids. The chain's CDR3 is CASSVRRLAGGGADTQYF. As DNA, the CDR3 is TGTGCCAGCAGCGTTCGCCGCTTAGCGGGGGGTGGAGCAGATACGCAGTATTTT.

CDR3 residues: CASNPTGSNQPQHF. CDR3 DNA: TGTGCCAGCAACCCTACAGGAAGCAATCAGCCCCAGCATTTT. The chain recombines TRBV28 with TRBJ1-5, with D possibly being TRBD1 (5 bases). The ends were cut back, 7 bases at V and 1 base at J, with 11 bases in the middle. The CDR3 runs 14 residues. Germline V CDR1 and CDR2: MDHEN, SYDVKM.

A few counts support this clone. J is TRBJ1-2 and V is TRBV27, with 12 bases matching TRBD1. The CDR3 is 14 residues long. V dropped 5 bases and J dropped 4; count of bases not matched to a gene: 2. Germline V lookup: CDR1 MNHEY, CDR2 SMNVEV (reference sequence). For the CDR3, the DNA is TGTGCCAGCAGTGGGGACAGGGGGCTCTATGGCTACACCTTC. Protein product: CASSGDRGLYGYTF.

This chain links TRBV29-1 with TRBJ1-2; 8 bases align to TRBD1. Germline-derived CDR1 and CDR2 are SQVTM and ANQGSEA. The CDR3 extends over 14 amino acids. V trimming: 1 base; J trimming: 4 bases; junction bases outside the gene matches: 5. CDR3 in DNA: TGCAGCGTTGAAGGGACAGGGTTTATCTATGGCTACACCTTC. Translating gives CSVEGTGFIYGYTF.

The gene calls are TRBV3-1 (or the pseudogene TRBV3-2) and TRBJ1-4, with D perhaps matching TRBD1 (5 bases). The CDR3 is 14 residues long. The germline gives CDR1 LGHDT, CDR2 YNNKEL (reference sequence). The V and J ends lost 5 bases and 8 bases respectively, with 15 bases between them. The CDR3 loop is CASSSPGAVEKLFF. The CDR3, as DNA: TGTGCCAGCAGCTCCCCCGGGGCAGTCGAAAAACTGTTTTTT.

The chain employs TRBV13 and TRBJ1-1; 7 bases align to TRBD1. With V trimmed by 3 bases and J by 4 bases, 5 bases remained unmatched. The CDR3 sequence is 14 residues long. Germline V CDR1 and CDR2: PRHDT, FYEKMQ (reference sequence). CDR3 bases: TGTGCCAGCAGCTTTAGGTCAGGGGGCACTGAAGCTTTCTTT. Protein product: CASSFRSGGTEAFF.